These 21 T cell receptor beta chains originate from one sample sequenced in a study of blood T cell repertoires in COVID-19. TCRdb's copy holds only in-frame clones and misses some; the assay was immunoSEQ multiplex PCR. The table shows fewer than 400,000 clones, with around 86% occurring only once. The specimen was PBMCs or T cells enriched from blood (not recorded which). The receptors derive from a man aged 55 to 70 who had recovered from COVID-19.

The chain has TRBV7-2 and TRBJ1-4; TRBD1 agrees at 9 bases. V lost 6 bases, J lost 9 bases, and 11 bases stayed unmatched. There are 15 residues in the CDR3. Germline CDR1 is SGHTA and CDR2 is FQGNSA. The CDR3 sequence is CASSGGQGAMQKLFF. Written as DNA, the CDR3 is TGTGCCAGCAGTGGGGGACAGGGTGCCATGCAAAAACTGTTTTTT.

The chain combines TRBV6-1 with TRBJ2-1; 8 bases fit TRBD2. The germline gives CDR1 MNHNS, CDR2 SASEGT. J lost 2 bases, V lost 4 bases, and 10 bases had no gene match. The CDR3 runs to 17 residues. The CDR3 DNA sequence: TGTGCCAGCAGTGGGCTAGCGGGTCATACTGCCTACAATGAGCAGTTCTTC. Protein: CASSGLAGHTAYNEQFF.

The V gene is TRBV7-2, the J gene TRBJ2-7, with D unclear. V was cut by 0 bases and J by 7 bases, with 16 bases left in between. The V gene's germline CDR1 is SGHTA and CDR2 FQGNSA. This CDR3 is 15 amino acids long. The CDR3 sequence is CASSLAAEARREQYF. The CDR3 bases are TGTGCCAGCAGCTTAGCGGCGGAAGCACGCCGGGAGCAGTACTTC.

This chain links TRBV7-9 with TRBJ2-1; TRBD1 matches 9 bases. V lost 3 bases, J lost 6 bases, and 9 bases stayed unmatched. Germline assignment: CDR1 SEHNR and CDR2 FQNEAQ (reference sequence). The CDR3 contains 16 residues. CDR3 sequence reads: CASSFVQGALSNEQFF. CDR3 nucleotides: TGTGCCAGCAGCTTCGTACAGGGGGCCCTCAGCAATGAGCAGTTCTTC.

In its sample, this clone was seen once. The chain recombines TRBV19 with TRBJ2-4; 8 nucleotides align to TRBD2. V trimming: 3 bases; J trimming: 0 bases; junction bases outside the gene matches: 4. CDR1 and CDR2 from the germline V gene are LNHDA and SQIVND (reference sequence). This CDR3 is built from 16 residues. The CDR3 DNA follows: TGTGCCAGTAGTATTGCGGGGGGACTAGCCAAAAACATTCAGTACTTC. Its translation is CASSIAGGLAKNIQYF.

The gene calls are TRBV7-3 and TRBJ1-3; a weak D match, TRBD1 (6 bases). The CDR3 sequence is 13 residues long. Germline loops: CDR1 SGHTA, CDR2 FQGTGA. V was trimmed by 7 bases and J by 4 bases, leaving 11 bases between them. This CDR3 is CASKGEGGNTIYF. DNA for the CDR3: TGTGCCAGCAAGGGGGAAGGAGGAAACACCATATATTTT.

The genes are TRBV18 and TRBJ1-4, with TRBD1 matching over 10 bases. CDR3 length equals 15 residues. Germline V lookup: CDR1 KGHSH, CDR2 LQKENI. With 6 bases clipped from V and 10 bases from J, the junction kept 11 bases outside the gene matches. Here the CDR3 DNA reads TGTGCCAGCTCCCGATCCGGGACAGGGGACGTAAAACTGTTTTTT. It yields the protein CASSRSGTGDVKLFF.

The chain employs TRBV18 and TRBJ1-1, with a possible D match to TRBD1 (6 bases). Trimming cost V 2 bases and J 0 bases, with 16 bases left between them. This CDR3 has 17 residues. CDR1 and CDR2 (germline): KGHSH, LQKENI. CDR3 amino acids: CASSPYVGAPLNTEAFF. The CDR3 DNA reads TGTGCCAGCTCACCATACGTGGGGGCTCCGCTGAACACTGAAGCTTTCTTT.

The chain couples TRBV11-2 to TRBJ2-7; 9 bases agree with TRBD2. Germline-derived CDR1 and CDR2 are SGHAT and FQNNGV. The CDR3 runs to 16 residues. Trimming cost V 5 bases and J 3 bases; bases outside gene matches: 11. CDR3: CASSPLGLAGIYEQYF. The CDR3 coding sequence is TGTGCCAGCAGCCCCCTCGGGCTAGCGGGGATCTACGAGCAGTACTTC.

V usage is TRBV6-2 or TRBV6-3 and J usage is TRBJ2-7; 9 bases line up with TRBD1. The V and J ends lost 5 bases and 3 bases, in that order; junction bases with no gene match: 5. In germline, CDR1 is MNHEY, CDR2 SVGEGT. This CDR3 has 14 residues. DNA of the CDR3: TGTGCCAGCAGTGCCACAGGGGGCATCTACGAGCAGTACTTC. Its translation is CASSATGGIYEQYF.

CDR3 coding DNA: TGCAGCGGGGGGGCCATGGCGGGCCGGGAGCAGTACTTC. This gives the protein CSGGAMAGREQYF. V and J are TRBV29-1 and TRBJ2-7, with D perhaps assigned TRBD1 or TRBD2 (6 bases each). Germline CDR1 and CDR2: SQVTM and ANQGSEA. The CDR3 runs to 13 residues. Trimming took 7 bases from V and 7 from J, leaving 20 bases between them.

This chain links TRBV6-6 with TRBJ2-1, with TRBD2 matching over 14 bases. This CDR3 has 16 residues. CDR1 and CDR2 from the germline V gene are MNHNY and SVGAGI (reference sequence). Trimming at V came to 5 bases and at J to 1 base, leaving 1 base not matched to a gene. The CDR3 reads CASSRLAGGSYNEQFF. In DNA, the CDR3 is TGTGCCAGCAGTCGACTAGCGGGAGGGTCCTACAATGAGCAGTTCTTC.

This chain connects TRBV7-3 to TRBJ2-2; 13 bases align to TRBD2. The ends lost 8 bases at V and 7 bases at J; junction bases unmatched: 10. Looked up from germline, CDR1 is SGHTA and CDR2 is FQGTGA. CDR3 size: 16 residues. CDR3 sequence reads: CASSRTSGSSGGELFF. The DNA for the CDR3 is TGTGCCAGCTCCCGGACTAGCGGGAGCTCCGGCGGGGAGCTGTTTTTT.

This chain links TRBV3-1 (or the pseudogene TRBV3-2) with TRBJ2-2; 10 bases are a match to TRBD2. The V and J ends lost 5 bases and 1 base, in that order; junction bases with no gene match: 1. In germline, CDR1 is LGHDT, CDR2 YNNKEL (reference sequence). The CDR3 covers 15 residues. The CDR3 nucleotides read TGTGCCAGCAGCTTAGCGGGAGGGAACACCGGGGAGCTGTTTTTT. Protein sequence: CASSLAGGNTGELFF.

The chain uses TRBV7-6 and TRBJ1-1; a possible D gene is TRBD1 (5 bases). Germline V CDR1 and CDR2: SGHVS, FNYEAQ. Trimming left V 0 bases short and J 5 bases short, with 16 bases between. The CDR3 sequence is 16 residues long. The DNA for the CDR3 is TGTGCCAGCAGCTTAGCGGGGCCCGTCAAGGGAACTGAAGCTTTCTTT. This codes for CASSLAGPVKGTEAFF.

The chain employs TRBV28 and TRBJ2-1; D is ambiguous. In germline, CDR1 is MDHEN, CDR2 SYDVKM. V lost 5 bases to trimming and J lost 3 bases, with 17 bases between them. The CDR3 covers 16 residues. The CDR3 DNA reads as TGTGCCAGCAGTGTCACGTCTGGCAATCGCTACAATGAGCAGTTCTTC. Amino acids: CASSVTSGNRYNEQFF.

The chain employs TRBV5-1 and TRBJ2-3; 8 positions match TRBD2. Germline loops: CDR1 SGHRS, CDR2 YFSETQ. The junction had 13 bases not matched to a gene; V was cut back by 4 bases and J by 6 bases. This CDR3 contains 16 residues. For the CDR3, the DNA is TGCGCCAGCAGCCCCGGGGGGGCGGCCCGCTTTGATACGCAGTATTTT. It is translated as CASSPGGAARFDTQYF.

The chain employs TRBV7-2 and TRBJ1-2; 9 bases fit TRBD1. The CDR3 consists of 14 residues. V trimming: 5 bases; J trimming: 6 bases; junction bases outside the gene matches: 7. In germline, CDR1 is SGHTA, CDR2 FQGNSA. DNA for the CDR3: TGTGCCAGCAGCCCGATAACAGGGGGCAATGGCTACACCTTC. Its translation: CASSPITGGNGYTF. Variable domain in full (rest from reference TRBV7-2 and TRBJ1-2): GAGVSQSPSNKVTEKGKDVELRCDPISGHTALYWYRQSLGQGLEFLIYFQGNSAPDKSGLPSDRFSAERTGGSVSTLTIQRTQQEDSAVYLCASSPITGGNGYTFGSGTRLTVV.

The chain employs TRBV10-3 and TRBJ1-5, with D perhaps TRBD1 (5 bases). The germline gives CDR1 ENHRY, CDR2 SYGVKD. The CDR3 contains 14 residues. Between the trimmed V and J ends, which lost 4 bases and 6 bases, there was a span of 13 bases. CDR3 loop: CAISGGQGLQPQHF. The CDR3 nucleotides read TGTGCCATCAGTGGTGGTCAGGGACTTCAGCCCCAGCATTTT.

This chain joins TRBV19 and TRBJ2-3; 8 nucleotides agree with TRBD1. This CDR3 spans 15 amino acids. Germline V gives CDR1 LNHDA, CDR2 SQIVND (reference sequence). The V gene end was trimmed by 5 bases and the J gene end by 2 bases; junction bases not matched to a gene: 6. The CDR3 is CASSLDRGTTDTQYF. CDR3 DNA: TGTGCCAGTAGTCTCGACAGGGGAACCACAGATACGCAGTATTTT.

The chain has TRBV6-5 and TRBJ2-7, with 9 bases lining up with TRBD1. CDR1 and CDR2 (germline): MNHEY, SVGAGI. This CDR3 has 14 amino acids. The V gene end was trimmed by 4 bases and the J gene end by 4 bases; junction bases not matched to a gene: 5. The CDR3, as DNA: TGTGCCAGCAGTTTCGGACAGGGGAGTTACGAGCAGTACTTC. Encoded protein: CASSFGQGSYEQYF.